This TCR beta chain is from a study of T cell responses to AZD1222 COVID-19 vaccine. Comment on this clone: As yet, its antigen is unknown.

Study-wide findings and caveats: Only six or seven AZD1222 recipients were seropositive at baseline. No repertoire was sampled before or during the peak T cell response, only after it. Spike-specific TCR breadth and depth rose after two AZD1222 doses.

The CDR3 totals 16 residues. Germline loops: CDR1 SGHAT, CDR2 FQDESV (reference sequence). Trimming cost V 0 bases and J 6 bases, with 16 bases left between them. The table came from immunoSEQ multiplex PCR; TCRdb's copy has only in-frame clones and leaves some out. The sample has about 78,000 clones; 88% are singletons. The sample in question was peripheral blood, obtained on day 0 of MenACWY control vaccination. The V gene is TRBV11-1, the J gene TRBJ2-3; a possible D gene is TRBD2 (6 bases). This clonotype originated in an adult in good health. The CDR3 DNA sequence: TGTGCCAGCAGCTTAGCGCTGGGCGGGGATAGTGATACGCAGTATTTT. It is translated as CASSLALGGDSDTQYF.